This TCR beta chain stems from a study of blood T cell repertoires in COVID-19. Produced via immunoSEQ multiplex PCR; TCRdb's table is partial and in-frame only. Of hundreds of thousands of clones listed, roughly nine tenths were seen once; the top ten hold under 7%. After removal of 5 bases from V and 1 base from J, the junction contained 7 bases not matched to a gene. Germline values: CDR1 KGHSH, CDR2 LQKENI. This CDR3 is built from 15 residues. Sequencing was done on a sample of peripheral blood. The receptor was derived from a man between 60 and 75 years old who had recovered from COVID-19. This chain uses TRBV18 with TRBJ2-5, with 7 bases aligning to TRBD1. This CDR3 is CASSELRDSQETQYF. The CDR3 DNA reads as TGTGCCAGCTCAGAGCTACGGGACAGCCAAGAGACCCAGTACTTC.